A single sample is the source of the 10 T cell receptor beta chains below, sequenced in a study of breast tumors, draining lymph nodes, adjacent tissues. The lymph nodes were axillary draining lymph nodes from breast cancer patients. One entry per CDR3 protein, called by TCRdb with MiXCR from the multiplex PCR reads. The data hold 70,000 to 85,000 distinct CDR3 sequences, with under 25% observed a single time. Sample: axillary lymph node tissue. These receptors were obtained from a female donor with breast cancer. Some clones in this sample may be carry-over from other donors' samples.

This clonotype was recorded at least ten times. The chain carries TRBV10-1 and TRBJ2-6, with 10 bases that match TRBD1. Germline CDR1 reads WNHNN; CDR2 reads SYGVQD (reference sequence). V shed 8 bases, J shed 0 bases, and the junction held 7 bases outside the gene matches. The CDR3 runs 17 residues. This CDR3 is CASPDRDRGSGANVLTF. The CDR3 DNA follows: TGCGCCAGCCCAGACCGGGACAGGGGCTCTGGGGCCAACGTCCTGACTTTC.

A word on this clonotype: A much larger clone differs from this one at a single base, so this may be a read error. The chain carries TRBV19 and TRBJ2-5; TRBD1 aligns across 8 bases. The CDR3 runs 13 residues. Germline V gene data show CDR1 as LNHDA and CDR2 as SQIVND (reference sequence). V shed 11 bases, J shed 3 bases, and the junction held 8 bases outside the gene matches. The DNA of the CDR3 is TGTGCCTCTCAACAGGGACAGGAAGAGACCCAGTACTTC. Protein: CASQQGQEETQYF.

A note on this clonotype: This sequence may be a read error, since a much larger clone differs from it by one base. The J gene is TRBJ2-7, the V gene TRBV5-6; tentative D call: TRBD2 (5 bases). The CDR3 spans 12 residues. Germline V gene lookup returns CDR1 SGHDT and CDR2 YYEEEE. The CDR3 loop is CASSLQSYERHF. CDR3 nucleotides: TGTGCCAGCAGCTTGCAGTCCTACGAGCGGCACTTC.

This clonotype was observed many times. This chain joins TRBV3-1 and TRBJ2-7, with D perhaps TRBD1 (6 bases). Trimming took off 4 bases at V and 7 bases at J, with 11 bases between the two ends. The CDR3 is 12 amino acids. CDR1 and CDR2 from the germline V gene are LGHDT and YNNKEL (reference sequence). The CDR3 nucleotides are TGTGCCAGCAGCCTTAAGGGGACAGAGCAGTACTTC. Amino acids: CASSLKGTEQYF.

In its sample, this clonotype was seen many times. The chain employs TRBV5-1 and TRBJ2-3, with D tentatively TRBD2 (5 bases). The CDR3 runs to 15 residues. V was cut by 5 bases and J by 1 base, with 14 bases left in between. Germline CDR1 SGHRS, CDR2 YFSETQ. DNA of the CDR3: TGCGCCAGCAGTTTCGGGGAGAGAGGCACAGATACGCAGTATTTT. Encoded protein: CASSFGERGTDTQYF.

At least ten counts were recorded for this clonotype. The chain links TRBV20-1 to TRBJ2-2, with TRBD2 matching 10 bases. The CDR3 sequence is 14 residues long. The V segment lost 6 bases and the J segment 4 bases; nucleotides outside the gene matches: 5. Germline V gene data show CDR1 as DFQATT and CDR2 as SNEGSKA (reference sequence). CDR3 region: CSAVAGGSTGELFF. CDR3 nucleotide sequence: TGCAGTGCCGTAGCGGGAGGTTCCACCGGGGAGCTGTTTTTT.

This clonotype was seen at least ten times. The chain employs TRBV20-1 and TRBJ1-4, with 9 bases lining up with TRBD1. The ends lost 6 bases at V and 2 bases at J; junction bases unmatched: 7. CDR1 DFQATT and CDR2 SNEGSKA come from the germline V gene (reference sequence). CDR3 size: 15 residues. The CDR3 loop reads CSAVDRGPTNEKLFF. CDR3 coding DNA: TGCAGTGCAGTGGACAGGGGCCCCACTAATGAAAAACTGTTTTTT.

This chain links TRBV13 with TRBJ2-1; 13 bases line up with TRBD2. Germline-derived CDR1 and CDR2 are PRHDT and FYEKMQ (reference sequence). The ends lost 5 bases at V and 6 bases at J; junction bases unmatched: 16. The length of the CDR3 is 19 residues. The DNA of the CDR3 is TGTGCCAGCAGCCCCGAGGGACTAGCGGGATCTCAATCCAGCAATGAGCAGTTCTTC. As protein: CASSPEGLAGSQSSNEQFF.

This clonotype was counted ten times or more. This chain connects TRBV7-2 to TRBJ2-7, with 8 bases fitting TRBD2. The V gene's germline CDR1 is SGHTA and CDR2 FQGNSA. V shed 4 bases, J shed 5 bases, and the junction held 4 bases outside the gene matches. The length of the CDR3 is 13 residues. The CDR3 sequence: CASSSRGGDEQYF. The CDR3 DNA sequence: TGTGCCAGCAGCTCCCGGGGGGGCGACGAGCAGTACTTC.

About this clonotype itself: This may come from a read error, since a much larger clone is one base off. V and J are TRBV3-1 and TRBJ2-7; 8 positions agree with TRBD1. The CDR3 sequence is 13 residues long. Per germline, CDR1 LGHDT and CDR2 YNNKEL (reference sequence). The CDR3 is CAGSLRGRDEQYF. The CDR3 nucleotides are TGTGCCGGCAGCCTCAGGGGGCGTGACGAGCAGTACTTC.